Included here is one TCR beta chain sequence, with context. The data were taken from a study of CD8 T cells in Susac syndrome. Study as a whole: When blood was drawn, patients with Susac syndrome were on intravenous immunoglobulin alone, on corticosteroids, or therapy-naive.

Per the germline V gene, CDR1 is SGHTA and CDR2 is FQGNSA. V shed 4 bases and J shed 4 bases, with 14 bases lying between them. This CDR3 has 15 amino acids. A quantity of roughly 0.5 to 1 ug RNA underwent reverse transcription using random hexamers. TCRdb passed the immunoSEQ multiplex PCR reads through MiXCR, listing each CDR3 protein once. This sample yields under 200,000 distinct CDR3 sequences, of which 94% are seen a single time; 0.095% to 0.13% belongs to the top ten. Sequenced sample: CD4+ T cells from PBMCs. This TCR was recovered from a human donor with Susac syndrome. The V call is TRBV7-2, the J call TRBJ1-5; D remains unclear. CDR3 nucleotides: TGTGCCAGCAGCTCAAGGACTGGCGCAAATCAGCCCCAGCATTTT. Protein product: CASSSRTGANQPQHF.